This T cell receptor beta chain came from a study of T cell responses to AZD1222 COVID-19 vaccine. The CDR3 spans 16 residues. The germline V gene encodes CDR1 SGHKS and CDR2 YYEKEE (reference sequence). V dropped 0 bases and J dropped 6 bases, with 16 bases sitting between them. The method was immunoSEQ multiplex PCR; TCRdb's version includes in-frame clones alone and lacks a portion of them. The sample records some 150,000 clones, 65% to 90% being singletons. The input for sequencing was peripheral blood, taken 28 days after the second dose of the MenACWY control vaccine. The TCR sequence derives from an adult who received the MenACWY meningococcal vaccine as a control. This rearrangement joins TRBV5-5 to TRBJ1-5; D unresolved. The CDR3 spells CASSLESGMGSQPQHF. CDR3 nucleotide sequence: TGTGCCAGCAGCTTGGAATCGGGCATGGGGAGTCAGCCCCAGCATTTT. Variable domain in full (rest from reference TRBV5-5 and TRBJ1-5): DAGVTQSPTHLIKTRGQQVTLRCSPISGHKSVSWYQQVLGQGPQFIFQYYEKEERGRGNFPDRFSARQFPNYSSELNVNALLLGDSALYLCASSLESGMGSQPQHFGDGTRLSIL.